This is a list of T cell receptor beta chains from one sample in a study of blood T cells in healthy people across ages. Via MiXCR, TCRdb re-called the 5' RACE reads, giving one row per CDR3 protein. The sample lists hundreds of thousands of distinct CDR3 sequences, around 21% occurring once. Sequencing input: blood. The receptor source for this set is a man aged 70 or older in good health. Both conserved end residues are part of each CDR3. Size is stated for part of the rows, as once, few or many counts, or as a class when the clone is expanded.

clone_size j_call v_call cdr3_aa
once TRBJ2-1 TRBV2 CASTLVSGAYNEQFF
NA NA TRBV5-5 CASSKTPARDPYEQYF
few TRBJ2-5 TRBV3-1 CASSRISRETQYF
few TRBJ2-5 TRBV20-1 CSASPGGPEETQYF
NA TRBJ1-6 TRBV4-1 CASSQFDRARNSPLHF
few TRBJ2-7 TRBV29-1 CSGTGPNSLEQYF
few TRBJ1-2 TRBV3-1 CASSQRTGYYGYTF
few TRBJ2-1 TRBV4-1 CASSQGGSGSWNEQFF
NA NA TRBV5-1 CASSYRTGGVETQYF
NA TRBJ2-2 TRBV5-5 CASSLHRVGELFF
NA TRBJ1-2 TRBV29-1 CSVEATIGYGYTF
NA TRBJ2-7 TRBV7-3 CASSQDWNYEQYF
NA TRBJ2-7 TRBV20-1 CSARDETRLHMRGSYEQYF
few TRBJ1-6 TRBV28 CASSPQPNSPLHF
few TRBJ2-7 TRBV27 CASSKGGNYYEQYF
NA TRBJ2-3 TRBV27 CASTIGGAQYF
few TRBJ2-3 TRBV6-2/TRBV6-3 CASRSRSTDTQYF
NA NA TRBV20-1 CSARPRVSAYEQYF
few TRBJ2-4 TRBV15 CATTLGGQGLAKNIQYF
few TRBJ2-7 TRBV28 CASSPGGEYEQYF
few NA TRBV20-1 CSARDPSFYEQYF
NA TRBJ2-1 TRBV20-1 CSARGPLTGGPNEQFF
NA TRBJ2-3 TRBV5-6 CASSLEAGGGTDTQYF
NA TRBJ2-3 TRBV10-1 CASSRRDWADTQYF
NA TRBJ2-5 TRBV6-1 CASTRGLYEETQYF
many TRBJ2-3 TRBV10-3 CAISESGQPGDTQYF
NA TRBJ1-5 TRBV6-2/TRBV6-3 CASTLFSNQPQHF
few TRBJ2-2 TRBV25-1 CASSDLRDGNAGELFF
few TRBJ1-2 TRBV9 CASSVLGAHGYTF
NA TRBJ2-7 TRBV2 CASNVGRFYERYF
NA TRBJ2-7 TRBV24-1 CATSDQTGYEQYF
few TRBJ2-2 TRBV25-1 CASSDPRGPGGELFF
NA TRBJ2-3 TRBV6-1 CASRSGLAITDTQYF
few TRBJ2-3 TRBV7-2 CASSPVGGSTDTQYF
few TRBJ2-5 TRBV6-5 CASSYSGAWRETQYF
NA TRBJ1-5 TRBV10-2 CASSDRANRPQHF
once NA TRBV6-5 CASTLTGTQYF
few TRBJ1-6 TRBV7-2 CASSFGQGGSPLHF
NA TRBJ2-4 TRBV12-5 CASGFPFGDGAKNIQYF
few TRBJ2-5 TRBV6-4 CASSQDDQETQYF
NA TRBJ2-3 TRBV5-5 CASSSRLAGVGDNTDTQYF
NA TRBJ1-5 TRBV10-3 CAISGAGLSNQPQHF